Listed below are T cell receptor beta chains from one sample, sequenced in a study of blood T cell repertoires in COVID-19. The method was immunoSEQ multiplex PCR; TCRdb's version includes in-frame clones alone and lacks a portion of them. The sample carries some 45,000 clones, about nine tenths recorded once. Specimen: peripheral blood. Receptor source: a human donor in a cohort sampled during active COVID-19. CDR3s include the opening cysteine and the closing phenylalanine or tryptophan.

len | v_gene | CDR3aa
15 | TRBV4-2 | CASSRVTGASTEAFF
16 | TRBV10-3 | CAISVRLAGEGETQYF
17 | TRBV11-3 | CASSPRGQGGGTDTQYF
18 | TRBV7-9 | CASSARQGIGGRESEQYF
18 | TRBV7-2 | CASSLGLVPGLAADTQYF
14 | TRBV4-3 | CASSLYDRQNEQFF
16 | TRBV27 | CASSLTDRGLSYGYTF
14 | TRBV7-2 | CASSARVVYTEAFF
16 | TRBV18 | CASSPALTNMNTEAFF
12 | TRBV7-2 | CASSLGYDEAFF
11 | TRBV10-3 | CASIQGHEQYF
15 | TRBV2 | CASSPGTSGPDTQYF
13 | TRBV5-1 | CASSVGQGYGYTF
14 | TRBV4-3 | CASSLADRNTEAFF
15 | TRBV7-3 | CASSFSGAGTDTQYF
13 | TRBV4-2 | CASSQESRDKAFF
15 | TRBV7-2 | CASSSNRDRLYGYTF
17 | TRBV9 | CASSVDPSGGVTDTQYF
13 | TRBV20-1 | CSASRLADNEQFF
13 | TRBV6-5 | CASSYSQGTEAFF
14 | TRBV7-2 | CASSLAWESYEQYF
14 | TRBV3-1/TRBV3-2 | CASRPRGGSDTQYF
15 | TRBV24-1 | CATSDSDRDKDTQYF
15 | TRBV5-4 | CASSWGQGTNYEQYF
14 | TRBV30 | CAWSGQGRSSPLHF
19 | TRBV5-1 | CASSLRGLGDRGIPYEQYF
15 | TRBV7-9 | CASSLRTGLTDTQYF
14 | TRBV6-6 | CASRLPDRVYEQYF
14 | TRBV30 | CAWSVSWTAYEQYF
15 | TRBV7-9 | CASSLEQGGSFGYTF
15 | TRBV6-6 | CASSPSPDRGYGYTF
17 | TRBV19 | CASSISGLVLSTDTQYF
13 | TRBV18 | CASAPQEDTEAFF
11 | TRBV10-2 | CASKSEAEAFF
13 | TRBV7-7 | CASSLVGGETQYF
16 | TRBV5-4 | CASSLGLGQGAYEQYF
14 | TRBV4-1 | CASSRVKNTGELFF
15 | TRBV6-5 | CASSLPGTGPYEQYF
13 | TRBV7-9 | CASSGDRLYGYTF
16 | TRBV18 | CASSPPTGGAEETQYF
14 | TRBV7-3 | CASSNTGGNTEAFF
12 | TRBV6-6 | CASSRDIEKLFF
13 | TRBV6-5 | CASSLGGSYEQYF
14 | TRBV10-3 | CAISGQGTGNTIYF
13 | TRBV24-1 | CATDLTIQIEAFF
15 | TRBV5-1 | CASSLEGQPNEKLFF
14 | TRBV27 | CASSLSGLNTEAFF
16 | TRBV5-1 | CASSSPAGQGSSPLHF
14 | TRBV3-1/TRBV3-2 | CASSPRDRYGEAFF
14 | TRBV5-6 | CASSSGQINSPLHF
18 | TRBV4-3 | CASSQDLQGDGWGQPQHF
14 | TRBV13 | CASKPRVGPDTQYF
14 | TRBV7-2 | CASSLAGGGETQYF
12 | TRBV30 | CVGSMGADGYTF
16 | TRBV15 | CATSRGQGSSGNTIYF